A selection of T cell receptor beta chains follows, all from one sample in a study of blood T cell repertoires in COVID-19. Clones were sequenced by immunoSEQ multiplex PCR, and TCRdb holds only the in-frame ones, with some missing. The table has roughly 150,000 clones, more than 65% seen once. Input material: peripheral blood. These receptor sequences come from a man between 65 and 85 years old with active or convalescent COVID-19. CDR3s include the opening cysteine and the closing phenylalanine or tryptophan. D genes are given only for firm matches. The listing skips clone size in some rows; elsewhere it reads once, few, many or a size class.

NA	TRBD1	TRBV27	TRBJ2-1	CASSFEDRGRGEQFF	TGTGCCAGCAGTTTCGAGGACAGGGGTCGTGGTGAGCAGTTCTTC
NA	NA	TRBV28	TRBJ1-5	CASRQYGVGGKGNQPQHF	TGTGCCAGCAGACAATATGGGGTGGGGGGAAAGGGTAATCAGCCCCAGCATTTT
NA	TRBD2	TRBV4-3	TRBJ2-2	CASSQDRAGGTGELFF	TGCGCCAGCAGCCAAGACCGAGCGGGAGGAACCGGGGAGCTGTTTTTT
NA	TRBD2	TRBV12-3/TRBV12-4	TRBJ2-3	CASGTSGTDTQYF	TGTGCCAGCGGGACTAGCGGCACAGATACGCAGTATTTT
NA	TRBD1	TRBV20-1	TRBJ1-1	CSASTGVEAFF	TGCAGTGCAAGTACAGGGGTTGAAGCTTTCTTT
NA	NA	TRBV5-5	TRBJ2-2	CASSGAGWNTGELFF	TGTGCCAGCAGTGGCGCGGGCTGGAACACCGGGGAGCTGTTTTTT
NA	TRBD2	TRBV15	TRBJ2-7	CATSRGGGYYEQYF	TGTGCCACCAGCAGAGGGGGAGGGTACTACGAGCAGTACTTC
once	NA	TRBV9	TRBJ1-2	CASTADFAGVGGYTF	TGTGCCAGCACCGCAGACTTTGCAGGGGTAGGCGGCTACACCTTC
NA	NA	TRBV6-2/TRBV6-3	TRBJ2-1	CASSQGQYNEQFF	TGTGCCAGCAGCCAAGGACAGTACAATGAGCAGTTCTTC
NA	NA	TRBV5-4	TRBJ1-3	CASSRGQLSSGNTIYF	TGTGCCAGCAGCCGAGGACAGCTGAGCTCTGGAAACACCATATATTTT
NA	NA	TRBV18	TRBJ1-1	CASSPNLEGATEAFF	TGTGCCAGCTCACCCAACCTCGAAGGGGCCACTGAAGCTTTCTTT
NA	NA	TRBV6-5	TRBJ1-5	CASSSDTLSNQPQHF	TGTGCCAGCAGTTCCGACACCCTTAGCAATCAGCCCCAGCATTTT
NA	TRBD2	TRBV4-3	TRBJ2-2	CASSPRLASGRNTGELFF	TGCGCCAGCAGCCCAAGGTTGGCTAGCGGGAGGAACACCGGGGAGCTGTTTTTT
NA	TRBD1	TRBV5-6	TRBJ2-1	CASSLVARGLYNEQFF	TGTGCCAGCAGCTTGGTAGCCAGGGGGCTCTACAATGAGCAGTTCTTC
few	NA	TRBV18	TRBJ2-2	CASSPNRVYTGELFF	TGTGCCAGCTCACCGAACCGGGTCTACACCGGGGAGCTGTTTTTT
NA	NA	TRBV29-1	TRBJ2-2	CSVVRDRNTGELFF	TGCAGCGTTGTTCGAGACAGAAACACCGGGGAGCTGTTTTTT
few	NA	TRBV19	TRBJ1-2	CASSPINGGYTF	TGTGCCAGTAGTCCAATCAACGGGGGCTACACCTTC
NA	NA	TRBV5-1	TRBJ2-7	CASSLAGEQYF	TGCGCCAGCAGCTTAGCGGGCGAGCAGTACTTC
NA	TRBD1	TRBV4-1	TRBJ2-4	CASSQTGTGENIQYF	TGCGCCAGCAGCCAGACCGGGACAGGGGAAAACATTCAGTACTTC
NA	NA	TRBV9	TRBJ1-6	CASNQGSYNSPLHF	TGTGCCAGCAACCAGGGGTCCTATAATTCACCCCTCCACTTT
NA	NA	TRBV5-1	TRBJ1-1	CASSLDRFENEAFF	TGCGCCAGCAGCTTGGACAGGTTTGAGAATGAAGCTTTCTTT
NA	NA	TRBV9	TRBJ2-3	CASSVELGDFYTDTQYF	TGTGCCAGCAGCGTAGAGTTGGGGGACTTCTACACAGATACGCAGTATTTT
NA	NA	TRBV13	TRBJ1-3	CASSLAVVAGRPGNTIYF	TGTGCCAGCAGCTTAGCGGTGGTGGCAGGCAGACCTGGAAACACCATATATTTT
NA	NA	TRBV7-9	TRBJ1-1	CASSLRSGQIAEAFF	TGTGCCAGCAGCTTAAGGTCCGGACAGATCGCCGAAGCTTTCTTT
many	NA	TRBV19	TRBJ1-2	CASTPGQGGGYGYTF	TGTGCCAGTACCCCGGGGCAGGGAGGAGGCTATGGCTACACCTTC
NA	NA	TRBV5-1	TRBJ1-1	CASSLGPPEAFF	TGCGCCAGCAGCTTGGGGCCCCCTGAAGCTTTCTTT
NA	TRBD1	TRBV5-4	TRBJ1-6	CASSPRQGPTSSPLHF	TGTGCCAGCAGCCCACGACAGGGGCCCACGTCTTCACCCCTCCACTTT
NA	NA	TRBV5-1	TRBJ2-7	CASSLEQEFSYEQYF	TGCGCCAGCAGCTTGGAACAGGAGTTCTCCTACGAGCAGTACTTC
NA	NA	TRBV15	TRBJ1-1	CATSWKTSRSSNTEAFF	TGTGCCACCAGTTGGAAGACTTCCCGGTCGTCGAACACTGAAGCTTTCTTT
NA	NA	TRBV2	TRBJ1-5	CASGKGGRSQPQHF	TGTGCCAGCGGAAAGGGGGGGAGGTCTCAGCCCCAGCATTTT
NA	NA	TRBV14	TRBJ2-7	CASSQQRGSSYEQYF	TGTGCCAGCAGCCAACAACGGGGGAGCTCCTACGAGCAGTACTTC
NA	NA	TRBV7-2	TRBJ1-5	CASSPGGSRNQPQHF	TGTGCCAGCAGCCCGGGAGGGTCACGCAATCAGCCCCAGCATTTT
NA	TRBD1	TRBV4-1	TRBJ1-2	CASSHPTGDNYGYTF	TGCGCCAGCAGCCACCCGACAGGGGACAACTATGGCTACACCTTC
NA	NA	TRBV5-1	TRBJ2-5	CASSSQTSGETQYF	TGCGCCAGCAGCTCACAGACAAGCGGGGAGACCCAGTACTTC
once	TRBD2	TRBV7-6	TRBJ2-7	CASSWAGGEVYEQYF	TGTGCCAGCAGCTGGGCGGGGGGAGAGGTATACGAGCAGTACTTC
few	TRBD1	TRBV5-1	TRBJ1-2	CASSPSTGEYYGYTF	TGCGCCAGCAGCCCTTCGACAGGGGAGTACTATGGCTACACCTTC
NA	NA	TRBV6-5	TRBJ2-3	CASSPGDFSTDTQYF	TGTGCCAGCAGTCCTGGGGACTTTAGCACAGATACGCAGTATTTT
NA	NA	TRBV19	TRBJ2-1	CASSIGGVWSSYNEQFF	TGTGCCAGTAGTATAGGGGGAGTGTGGAGCTCCTACAATGAGCAGTTCTTC
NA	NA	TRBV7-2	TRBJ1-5	CASSLTRQAQPQHF	TGTGCCAGCAGCTTGACCCGCCAGGCACAGCCCCAGCATTTT
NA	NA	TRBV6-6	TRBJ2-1	CASCTTGSTVEQFF	TGTGCCAGCTGTACCACAGGGTCGACAGTAGAGCAGTTCTTC
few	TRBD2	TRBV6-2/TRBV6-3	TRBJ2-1	CASSPLPSGGAVEQFF	TGTGCCAGCAGCCCACTCCCCAGCGGGGGGGCGGTTGAGCAGTTCTTC
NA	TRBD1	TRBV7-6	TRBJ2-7	CASSFSDRTYEQYF	TGTGCCAGCAGCTTCTCGGACAGGACCTACGAGCAGTACTTC
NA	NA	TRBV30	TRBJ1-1	CAWSVGRDTEAFF	TGTGCCTGGAGTGTAGGGAGGGACACTGAAGCTTTCTTT
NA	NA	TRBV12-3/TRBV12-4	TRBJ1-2	CASDGRGSGGYTF	TGTGCCAGCGATGGGAGGGGTTCTGGGGGCTACACCTTC
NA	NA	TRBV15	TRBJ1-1	CATSRDVDGGEAFF	TGTGCCACCAGCAGAGATGTCGACGGGGGGGAAGCTTTCTTT
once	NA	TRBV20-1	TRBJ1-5	CSASQSQSNQPQHF	TGCAGTGCTAGTCAGTCACAGAGCAATCAGCCCCAGCATTTT
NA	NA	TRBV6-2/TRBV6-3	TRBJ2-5	CASSYLEEVQRGTQYF	TGTGCCAGCAGTTACCTGGAGGAGGTCCAACGAGGGACCCAGTACTTC
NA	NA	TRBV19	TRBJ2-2	CASSTGNTGELFF	TGTGCCAGTAGTACAGGGAACACCGGGGAGCTGTTTTTT